A selection of T cell receptor beta chains follows, all from one sample in a study of OX40 agonist ivuxolimab in advanced cancers. The protocol was immunoSEQ multiplex PCR, while the TCRdb copy is restricted to in-frame clones and leaves out a portion. The profile covers around 100,000 clones, with nearly 90% appearing a single time and 0.33% taken by the ten largest. The material sequenced was CD4+ or CD8+ T cells sorted from blood, taken in a trial of the OX40 agonist ivuxolimab. Receptors were obtained from an adult with an advanced solid tumor such as melanoma, head and neck, liver or kidney cancer. The CDR3 runs from the conserved cysteine through the conserved F or W.

CDR3 protein	V gene	J gene
CSVESTVPGRTEAFF	TRBV29-1	TRBJ1-1
CASSLLGPGGNTEAFF	TRBV7-8	TRBJ1-1
CASSSPQGEAFF	TRBV7-2	TRBJ1-1
CASGAMGNQPQHF	TRBV19	TRBJ1-5
CASTLSEYTEAFF	TRBV6-1	TRBJ1-1
CAIRQGPTGELFF	TRBV10-3	TRBJ2-2
CASSPRGLPSGANVLTF	TRBV4-3	TRBJ2-6
CSARRSYEQYF	TRBV20-1	TRBJ2-7
CASSSGGASYNEQFF	TRBV4-3	TRBJ2-1
CASSPGSINQPQHF	TRBV9	TRBJ1-5
CASSLSGIHYGYTF	TRBV27	TRBJ1-2
CASSLEAGTGNEKLFF	TRBV5-1	TRBJ1-4
CASSRGDFGYNEQFF	TRBV7-3	TRBJ2-1
CASSRQGQASYEQYF	TRBV6-5	TRBJ2-7
CAIERGDYGYTF	TRBV10-3	TRBJ1-2
CATSRPLEGGLTSMNTEAFF	TRBV15	TRBJ1-1
CASSPMSGRTGELFF	TRBV18	TRBJ2-2
CASSFDLTDTDTQYF	TRBV5-4	TRBJ2-3
CASKGNGIRHF	TRBV19	TRBJ1-5
CSVEDSSGAHGYTF	TRBV29-1	TRBJ1-2
CASSRQGRNTEAFF	TRBV5-6	TRBJ1-1
CASSLRDYEQYF	TRBV7-2	TRBJ2-7